Following are 17 T cell receptor beta chains from one sample sequenced in a study of CD8 T cells in ankylosing spondylitis (dated by TCRdb to between 2016 and 2019). The library was generated by 5' RACE. Sequencing instrument: Illumina HiSeq 2500. TCRdb trimmed public reads at Q25 via fastp, called clones via MiXCR and kept in-frame beta chains. Entries that share a CDR3 protein sequence are merged under the most common genes and DNA. The sample table holds roughly 260,000 distinct CDR3 sequences, of which around 19% were seen once. The top ten clonotypes cover roughly 7.3% of the sample. Material: blood, either unsorted or a sorted T cell fraction (not recorded which). The source is a male donor with ankylosing spondylitis or in good health (not recorded which).

This chain links TRBV12-3 or TRBV12-4 with TRBJ2-5; 10 nucleotides align to TRBD2. The CDR3 is 17 amino acids. After removal of 4 bases from V and 7 bases from J, the junction contained 15 bases not matched to a gene. The CDR3 DNA is TGTGCCAGCAGTTCCGACTTGGAGCGGGAGGGCCGGGGGACCCAGTACTTC. It yields the protein CASSSDLEREGRGTQYF.

There are a few counts of this clonotype. The chain combines TRBV6-2 or TRBV6-3 with TRBJ2-7, with 9 positions matching TRBD2. The trim removed 2 bases at V and 2 bases at J, leaving 7 bases unmatched. Germline CDR1 MNHEY, CDR2 SVGEGT. CDR3 length: 16 amino acids. Here the CDR3 reads CASSYGLAGKAYEQYV. For the CDR3, the DNA is TGTGCCAGCAGTTACGGGCTAGCGGGGAAAGCCTACGAGCAGTACGTC.

This clonotype was recorded a few times. The chain uses TRBV5-1 and TRBJ1-2, with TRBD1 matching over 11 bases. V lost 3 bases to trimming and J lost 8 bases; unmatched junction nucleotides: 9. The CDR3 has 15 amino acids. The germline CDR1 and CDR2 sequences are SGHRS and YFSETQ. The CDR3 spells CASSSPGTGGGGYTF. The CDR3 DNA sequence: TGCGCCAGCAGCTCCCCCGGGACAGGGGGAGGCGGCTACACCTTC.

This clonotype was counted many times. The chain carries TRBV6-6 and TRBJ2-1; a possible D gene is TRBD1 (6 bases). V was pared by 2 bases and J by 4 bases, with 6 bases between. The germline gives CDR1 MNHNY, CDR2 SVGAGI (reference sequence). The CDR3 runs 13 residues. The CDR3 reads CASSYTGYNEQFF. For the CDR3, the DNA is TGTGCCAGCAGTTACACAGGGTACAATGAGCAGTTCTTC.

The V call is TRBV5-1, the J call TRBJ2-2; D is possibly TRBD2 (5 bases). There are 14 residues in the CDR3. Germline-derived CDR1 and CDR2 are SGHRS and YFSETQ. The ends were cut back, 1 base at V and 5 bases at J, with 9 bases in the middle. The CDR3 sequence is CASSLRDGTGELFF. Written as DNA, the CDR3 is TGCGCCAGCAGCTTGCGGGATGGGACCGGGGAGCTGTTTTTT.

The chain uses TRBV5-1 and TRBJ1-4, with D tentatively TRBD1 (5 bases). Trimming stripped 4 bases from V and 0 bases from J, with 13 bases between. CDR1 SGHRS and CDR2 YFSETQ come from the germline V gene. CDR3 size: 16 residues. CDR3 amino acids: CASSRAGGATNEKLFF. For the CDR3, the DNA is TGCGCCAGCAGCCGTGCGGGGGGAGCAACTAATGAAAAACTGTTTTTT. Looking up the rest from reference TRBV5-1 and TRBJ1-4 gives the full variable domain: KAGVTQTPRYLIKTRGQQVTLSCSPISGHRSVSWYQQTPGQGLQFLFEYFSETQRNKGNFPGRFSGRQFSNSRSEMNVSTLELGDSALYLCASSRAGGATNEKLFFGSGTQLSVL.

This chain links TRBV20-1 with TRBJ2-5; D not certain. The germline gives CDR1 DFQATT, CDR2 SNEGSKA (reference sequence). V was clipped by 0 bases and J by 5 bases, with 10 bases between them. The CDR3 sequence is 13 residues long. CDR3 sequence: CSARDPATETQYF. The CDR3 DNA is TGCAGTGCTAGAGATCCCGCGACGGAGACCCAGTACTTC.

This clonotype has a handful of counts. The rearrangement links TRBV20-1 to TRBJ1-5; maybe TRBD1 (5 bases). V lost 2 bases and J 8 bases, leaving 22 bases between the germline ends. The CDR3 extends over 16 amino acids. Germline CDR1 DFQATT, CDR2 SNEGSKA (reference sequence). CDR3 bases: TGCAGTGCTAGACCCACCGCTAGGGCAGGGCGAGAGCCCCAGCATTTT. This codes for CSARPTARAGREPQHF.

This clonotype was observed many times. V and J are TRBV5-1 and TRBJ1-6, with 9 positions matching TRBD1. V shed 0 bases and J 5 bases; nucleotides not matched to a gene: 3. This CDR3 is 16 amino acids long. Per germline, CDR1 SGHRS and CDR2 YFSETQ. CDR3 loop: CASSLGDRVNNSPLHF. CDR3 coding DNA: TGCGCCAGCAGCTTGGGGGACAGGGTGAATAATTCACCCCTCCACTTT.

This chain uses TRBV7-6 with TRBJ2-1; 8 bases line up with TRBD1. The J segment lost 6 bases and the V segment lost 2 bases, leaving 3 bases of the junction unmatched. Germline CDR1 is SGHVS and CDR2 is FNYEAQ. CDR3 length equals 14 residues. The CDR3 here is CASSLYGTGNEQFF. The CDR3 DNA sequence: TGTGCCAGCAGCTTATACGGGACAGGCAATGAGCAGTTCTTC.

This clonotype has just a few counts. The rearrangement links TRBV6-1 to TRBJ1-2, with D unresolved. V lost 8 bases to trimming and J lost 11 bases, with 21 bases between them. CDR1 and CDR2 (germline): MNHNS, SASEGT. There are 13 residues in the CDR3. CDR3 DNA: TGTGCCAGCCGGCAGCCCGATACGATGGGTTACACCTTC. It codes for CASRQPDTMGYTF.

This clonotype was counted only a few times. The chain links TRBV6-1 to TRBJ2-3, with D unclear. Trimming stripped 7 bases from V and 6 bases from J, with 17 bases between. CDR1 and CDR2 (germline): MNHNS, SASEGT. The CDR3 consists of 14 residues. CDR3 nucleotide sequence: TGTGCCAGCAAGGCGGAACCGGGTTGGGATACGCAGTATTTT. This translates into CASKAEPGWDTQYF.

The chain links TRBV5-1 to TRBJ1-5, with no clear D. Germline lookup yields CDR1 SGHRS and CDR2 YFSETQ. Trimming removed 1 base at V and 3 bases at J, with 11 bases between. The CDR3 has 15 amino acids. CDR3 region: CASSLYSGPNQPQHF. Written as DNA, the CDR3 is TGCGCCAGCAGCTTGTATTCCGGACCCAATCAGCCCCAGCATTTT.

The chain recombines TRBV5-1 with TRBJ2-1, with a possible D match to TRBD2 (7 bases). Germline V gives CDR1 SGHRS, CDR2 YFSETQ. Deletions cut 5 bases from V and 1 base from J, with 13 bases between. CDR3 size: 15 residues. CDR3 DNA sequence: TGCGCCAGCAGGCAACAGGGAGGGTCCTACAATGAGCAGTTCTTC. Translation: CASRQQGGSYNEQFF.

This clonotype occurred a few times. The genes are TRBV5-1 and TRBJ2-1; TRBD2 might be the D (5 bases). CDR1 and CDR2 from the germline V gene are SGHRS and YFSETQ. The CDR3 spans 12 residues. Trimming took off 4 bases at V and 7 bases at J, with 9 bases between the two ends. CDR3: CASSQSGNEQFF. CDR3 bases: TGCGCCAGCAGCCAGAGCGGAAATGAGCAGTTCTTC.

The chain is built from TRBV9 and TRBJ2-2, with D unclear. This CDR3 spans 15 amino acids. V was trimmed by 1 base and J by 6 bases, leaving 13 bases between them. From germline, CDR1 is SGDLS and CDR2 YYNGEE. This chain's CDR3 is CASSVFPGVAGELFF. In nucleotides, the CDR3 is TGTGCCAGCAGCGTATTCCCGGGCGTGGCCGGGGAGCTGTTTTTT.

This clonotype was picked up many times. The genes are TRBV6-5 and TRBJ2-3; 15 bases are a match to TRBD2. This CDR3 has 18 residues. With V trimmed by 2 bases and J by 4 bases, 7 bases remained unmatched. The germline CDR1 and CDR2 sequences are MNHEY and SVGAGI. The CDR3 bases are TGTGCCAGCAGTTACATTTCAGGACTAGCGGGAGGGGCAGATACGCAGTATTTT. It codes for CASSYISGLAGGADTQYF.